These T cell receptor beta chains were read from a single sample in a study of sequential checkpoint blockade in melanoma. Sequenced by immunoSEQ multiplex PCR; TCRdb stores in-frame clones only, minus some. The sample has about 40,000 clones; 86% are singletons. Sequencing used CD8+ T cells sorted from blood (inferred from file names), obtained from a patient given nivolumab and ipilimumab in sequence. The origin of the receptors is a human donor with melanoma. Each CDR3 is given with its conserved first and last residue. D genes are given only for firm matches. Some rows have no size entry. The others give once, few or many, or a class for an expanded clone.

CDR3: CSVVGQGTYNEQFF
DNA: TGCAGCGTTGTTGGACAGGGGACATACAATGAGCAGTTCTTC
V: TRBV29-1
D: TRBD1
J: TRBJ2-1
length: 14
size: -

CDR3: CASSVEGQNTEAFF
DNA: TGTGCCAGCAGCGTAGAGGGGCAAAACACTGAAGCTTTCTTT
V: TRBV9
D: -
J: TRBJ1-1
length: 14
size: -

CDR3: CASGPPTQGAHDYGYTF
DNA: TGTGCTAGTGGTCCCCCCACACAGGGGGCCCACGACTATGGCTACACCTTC
V: TRBV12-5
D: TRBD1
J: TRBJ1-2
length: 17
size: -

CDR3: CASRYSGGGTGELFF
DNA: TGCGCCAGTAGATATAGCGGAGGAGGAACCGGGGAGCTGTTTTTT
V: TRBV5-1
D: -
J: TRBJ2-2
length: 15
size: -

CDR3: CASSYLNTGELFF
DNA: TGTGCCAGCAGTTACCTGAACACCGGGGAGCTGTTTTTT
V: TRBV6-5
D: -
J: TRBJ2-2
length: 13
size: -

CDR3: CASSTVNRGHEQYF
DNA: TGTGCCAGCAGCACGGTCAACAGGGGGCACGAGCAGTACTTC
V: TRBV7-9
D: TRBD1
J: TRBJ2-7
length: 14
size: -

CDR3: CASSAAGVSYEQYF
DNA: TGTGCCAGTAGTGCCGCGGGAGTCTCCTACGAGCAGTACTTC
V: TRBV19
D: TRBD2
J: TRBJ2-7
length: 14
size: -

CDR3: CASALDRNIQYF
DNA: TGTGCCAGCGCGCTAGACAGAAACATTCAGTACTTC
V: TRBV27
D: -
J: TRBJ2-4
length: 12
size: -

CDR3: CATSRVGQGEWGYTF
DNA: TGTGCCACCAGCAGAGTCGGACAGGGGGAATGGGGCTACACCTTC
V: TRBV15
D: TRBD1
J: TRBJ1-2
length: 15
size: -

CDR3: CASSVGTSGRDEQFF
DNA: TGTGCCAGCAGCGTAGGTACTAGCGGGAGGGATGAGCAGTTCTTC
V: TRBV9
D: TRBD2
J: TRBJ2-1
length: 15
size: -

CDR3: CASSPPQGWGTDTQYF
DNA: TGTGCCAGCAGCCCGCCCCAGGGGTGGGGCACAGATACGCAGTATTTT
V: TRBV11-2
D: -
J: TRBJ2-3
length: 16
size: -

CDR3: CASLRGNTEAFF
DNA: TGTGCCAGTTTAAGGGGGAACACTGAAGCTTTCTTT
V: TRBV19
D: -
J: TRBJ1-1
length: 12
size: -

CDR3: CASSVFRDSYEQYF
DNA: TGTGCCAGCAGCGTATTCCGGGACTCCTACGAGCAGTACTTC
V: TRBV9
D: -
J: TRBJ2-7
length: 14
size: -

CDR3: CASSSQGSLYGYTF
DNA: TGTGCCAGCAGCTCCCAGGGGTCTCTCTATGGCTACACCTTC
V: TRBV13
D: -
J: TRBJ1-2
length: 14
size: -

CDR3: CASSPSKETQYF
DNA: TGTGCCAGCAGTCCATCTAAAGAGACCCAGTACTTC
V: TRBV6-5
D: -
J: TRBJ2-5
length: 12
size: -

CDR3: CSVGGHDRNTIYF
DNA: TGCAGCGTTGGAGGGCATGACCGAAACACCATATATTTT
V: TRBV29-1
D: -
J: TRBJ1-3
length: 13
size: -

CDR3: CASSQRGVPYYEQYF
DNA: TGTGCCAGCAGTCAGCGGGGGGTCCCCTATTACGAGCAGTACTTC
V: TRBV27
D: TRBD2
J: TRBJ2-7
length: 15
size: -

CDR3: CASSLAGPDTQYF
DNA: TGTGCCAGCAGTTTAGCAGGGCCAGATACGCAGTATTTT
V: TRBV27
D: -
J: TRBJ2-3
length: 13
size: -

CDR3: CSVELFNTGELFF
DNA: TGCAGCGTTGAGCTATTCAACACCGGGGAGCTGTTTTTT
V: TRBV29-1
D: -
J: TRBJ2-2
length: 13
size: -

CDR3: CAVTSGRRETQYF
DNA: TGTGCCGTAACTAGCGGGAGGCGGGAGACCCAGTACTTC
V: TRBV15
D: TRBD2
J: TRBJ2-5
length: 13
size: once

CDR3: CASSQYDKYNEQFF
DNA: TGTGCCAGCAGCCAATATGACAAGTACAATGAGCAGTTCTTC
V: TRBV7-2
D: -
J: TRBJ2-1
length: 14
size: -

CDR3: CASNAGTDSYEQYF
DNA: TGTGCCAGTAACGCCGGGACAGACTCCTACGAGCAGTACTTC
V: TRBV19
D: TRBD1
J: TRBJ2-7
length: 14
size: -

CDR3: CASSLAGGGTDTQYF
DNA: TGTGCCAGCAGCTTGGCGGGAGGAGGGACAGATACGCAGTATTTT
V: TRBV5-4
D: TRBD2
J: TRBJ2-3
length: 15
size: -

CDR3: CASSSITYEQYF
DNA: TGTGCCAGCAGCTCAATCACCTACGAGCAGTACTTC
V: TRBV5-5
D: -
J: TRBJ2-7
length: 12
size: -

CDR3: CASSRSYEQYF
DNA: TGTGCCAGCAGCCGCTCCTACGAGCAGTACTTC
V: TRBV7-9
D: -
J: TRBJ2-7
length: 11
size: -

CDR3: CASRWPRTGDSPLHF
DNA: TGTGCCAGCAGGTGGCCCAGGACAGGGGACTCACCCCTCCACTTT
V: TRBV28
D: TRBD1
J: TRBJ1-6
length: 15
size: -

CDR3: CASSLSLAGGPADTQYF
DNA: TGTGCCAGCAGCTTATCCTTAGCGGGAGGGCCGGCAGATACGCAGTATTTT
V: TRBV7-2
D: TRBD2
J: TRBJ2-3
length: 17
size: few

CDR3: CASSGENYNEQFF
DNA: TGTGCCAGCAGCGGCGAAAATTACAATGAGCAGTTCTTC
V: TRBV9
D: -
J: TRBJ2-1
length: 13
size: -

CDR3: CASSLDRASNQPQHF
DNA: TGCGCCAGCAGCCTAGACAGGGCCAGCAATCAGCCCCAGCATTTT
V: TRBV4-1
D: TRBD1
J: TRBJ1-5
length: 15
size: -

CDR3: CASGTGSSNQPQHF
DNA: TGTGCCAGCGGTACAGGGTCGAGCAATCAGCCCCAGCATTTT
V: TRBV6-5
D: -
J: TRBJ1-5
length: 14
size: -

CDR3: CASSLYRGANQPQHF
DNA: TGTGCCAGCAGTCTTTACAGGGGGGCGAATCAGCCCCAGCATTTT
V: TRBV27
D: TRBD1
J: TRBJ1-5
length: 15
size: -

CDR3: CASSIFGVNYGYTF
DNA: TGTGCCAGTAGTATATTCGGGGTTAACTATGGCTACACCTTC
V: TRBV19
D: -
J: TRBJ1-2
length: 14
size: -

CDR3: CASSLGGTAYGYTF
DNA: TGTGCCAGCAGCTTAGGCGGGACAGCCTATGGCTACACCTTC
V: TRBV11-2
D: TRBD1
J: TRBJ1-2
length: 14
size: -

CDR3: CASSQQENTGELFF
DNA: TGTGCCAGCAGCCAGCAGGAGAACACCGGGGAGCTGTTTTTT
V: TRBV7-9
D: -
J: TRBJ2-2
length: 14
size: -

CDR3: CASSLGRTDFFNEKLFF
DNA: TGTGCCAGCAGCTTAGGGCGGACAGACTTTTTTAATGAAAAACTGTTTTTT
V: TRBV11-2
D: -
J: TRBJ1-4
length: 17
size: -

CDR3: CASSPRGGSNYGYTF
DNA: TGTGCCAGCAGCCCTCGGGGGGGATCTAACTATGGCTACACCTTC
V: TRBV11-2
D: -
J: TRBJ1-2
length: 15
size: -

CDR3: CASSFRGNTGELFF
DNA: TGTGCCAGCAGCTTCCGGGGGAACACCGGGGAGCTGTTTTTT
V: TRBV7-9
D: -
J: TRBJ2-2
length: 14
size: -

CDR3: CAIRPDGTAYEQYF
DNA: TGTGCCATCAGACCTGATGGGACAGCCTACGAGCAGTACTTC
V: TRBV10-3
D: TRBD1
J: TRBJ2-7
length: 14
size: -

CDR3: CASSVRRDAYNEQFF
DNA: TGTGCCAGCAGCGTACGGCGGGATGCCTACAATGAGCAGTTCTTC
V: TRBV9
D: -
J: TRBJ2-1
length: 15
size: -

CDR3: CASSFARTGRNNEQFF
DNA: TGTGCCAGCAGCTTCGCCAGGACAGGGAGAAACAATGAGCAGTTCTTC
V: TRBV7-9
D: TRBD1
J: TRBJ2-1
length: 16
size: -

CDR3: CASSLISGDNEQFF
DNA: TGTGCCAGCAGCTTAATATCGGGAGACAATGAGCAGTTCTTC
V: TRBV7-3
D: -
J: TRBJ2-1
length: 14
size: -

CDR3: CASSITLSYNEQFF
DNA: TGTGCCAGTAGCATTACATTATCCTACAATGAGCAGTTCTTC
V: TRBV19
D: -
J: TRBJ2-1
length: 14
size: -

CDR3: CASSLSQTKNIQYF
DNA: TGTGCCAGCAGTTTATCACAGACCAAAAACATTCAGTACTTC
V: TRBV28
D: -
J: TRBJ2-4
length: 14
size: -

CDR3: CASSQDRTDSHYEQYF
DNA: TGCGCCAGCAGCCAAGATCGAACGGACAGCCACTACGAGCAGTACTTC
V: TRBV4-1
D: -
J: TRBJ2-7
length: 16
size: -

CDR3: CASSLEWEFSTDTQYF
DNA: TGTGCCAGCAGCTTAGAATGGGAGTTTAGCACAGATACGCAGTATTTT
V: TRBV7-8
D: -
J: TRBJ2-3
length: 16
size: -

CDR3: CASSDTSGRAGEDTQYF
DNA: TGTGCCAGCAGCGATACTAGCGGGAGGGCGGGGGAAGATACGCAGTATTTT
V: TRBV9
D: TRBD2
J: TRBJ2-3
length: 17
size: -

CDR3: CASSDVNSLAGGRDEQFF
DNA: TGTGCCAGCAGTGACGTTAACTCACTAGCGGGAGGTAGGGATGAGCAGTTCTTC
V: TRBV6-1
D: TRBD2
J: TRBJ2-1
length: 18
size: -

CDR3: CASSASGRAGNEQFF
DNA: TGTGCCAGCAGCGCTAGCGGGAGGGCCGGGAATGAGCAGTTCTTC
V: TRBV9
D: TRBD2
J: TRBJ2-1
length: 15
size: -

CDR3: CASSSPGLAGNEQFF
DNA: TGTGCCAGCAGCTCACCGGGCCTAGCGGGGAATGAGCAGTTCTTC
V: TRBV11-3
D: TRBD2
J: TRBJ2-1
length: 15
size: once

CDR3: CASSLVGGTDTQYF
DNA: TGTGCCAGCAGCTTAGTGGGAGGCACAGATACGCAGTATTTT
V: TRBV7-3
D: -
J: TRBJ2-3
length: 14
size: -

CDR3: CAWNADIKNTGELFF
DNA: TGTGCCTGGAACGCCGACATTAAGAACACCGGGGAGCTGTTTTTT
V: TRBV30
D: -
J: TRBJ2-2
length: 15
size: -

CDR3: CAWSAYMWTSGRGNEQFF
DNA: TGTGCCTGGAGTGCGTATATGTGGACCTCGGGGCGGGGGAATGAGCAGTTCTTC
V: TRBV30
D: TRBD2
J: TRBJ2-1
length: 18
size: -

CDR3: CASSLGQGAKGYTF
DNA: TGTGCCAGCAGCCTCGGACAGGGGGCCAAAGGCTACACCTTC
V: TRBV5-8
D: TRBD1
J: TRBJ1-2
length: 14
size: -

CDR3: CASNLAPTDTQYF
DNA: TGTGCCAGCAATTTAGCGCCCACAGATACGCAGTATTTT
V: TRBV14
D: -
J: TRBJ2-3
length: 13
size: -

CDR3: CASSPTDRASYGYTF
DNA: TGCGCCAGCAGCCCAACGGACAGGGCGTCCTATGGCTACACCTTC
V: TRBV4-3
D: TRBD1
J: TRBJ1-2
length: 15
size: -